Listed below are T cell receptor beta chains from one sample, sequenced in a study of OX40 agonist ivuxolimab in advanced cancers. Some clones are missing from TCRdb's copy, which holds only in-frame ones; the method was immunoSEQ multiplex PCR. The sample lists some 54,000 clones, roughly nine tenths occurring once. Sample: CD4+ or CD8+ T cells sorted from blood, taken in a trial of the OX40 agonist ivuxolimab. These receptor sequences come from an adult with an advanced solid tumor such as melanoma, head and neck, liver or kidney cancer. Both conserved end residues are part of each CDR3. The D gene is left open where the match is weak. Size is stated for part of the rows, as once, few or many counts, or as a class when the clone is expanded.

d_gene: NA; v_gene: TRBV30; abundance: NA; j_gene: TRBJ2-3; CDR3aa: CAWSPPAPETQYF; CDR3nt: TGTGCCTGGAGTCCCCCGGCCCCCGAGACGCAGTATTTT
d_gene: NA; v_gene: TRBV7-2; abundance: NA; j_gene: TRBJ2-7; CDR3aa: CASNLGLGTGYEQYF; CDR3nt: TGTGCCAGCAACCTCGGGTTGGGCACGGGATACGAGCAGTACTTC
d_gene: NA; v_gene: TRBV30; abundance: NA; j_gene: TRBJ2-7; CDR3aa: CAWSRDISYEQYF; CDR3nt: TGTGCCTGGAGTCGGGACATCTCCTACGAGCAGTACTTC
d_gene: NA; v_gene: TRBV5-1; abundance: NA; j_gene: TRBJ2-1; CDR3aa: CASSGGWANEQFF; CDR3nt: TGCGCCAGCAGCGGGGGATGGGCGAATGAGCAGTTCTTC
d_gene: NA; v_gene: TRBV10-2; abundance: NA; j_gene: TRBJ1-5; CDR3aa: CASSLDSNQPQHF; CDR3nt: TGCGCCAGCAGCTTGGACAGCAATCAGCCCCAGCATTTT
d_gene: NA; v_gene: TRBV7-6; abundance: once; j_gene: TRBJ2-7; CDR3aa: CASSFSQGSYEQYF; CDR3nt: TGTGCCAGCAGCTTCTCACAGGGATCCTACGAGCAGTACTTC
d_gene: NA; v_gene: TRBV2; abundance: NA; j_gene: TRBJ1-3; CDR3aa: CASGSFSSGNTIYF; CDR3nt: TGTGCCAGCGGTAGCTTTTCCTCTGGAAACACCATATATTTT
d_gene: NA; v_gene: TRBV11-2; abundance: NA; j_gene: TRBJ1-1; CDR3aa: CASSLVKFVKNTEAFF; CDR3nt: TGTGCCAGCAGCTTAGTCAAATTTGTCAAGAACACTGAAGCTTTCTTT
d_gene: NA; v_gene: TRBV5-6; abundance: NA; j_gene: TRBJ2-7; CDR3aa: CASAPHGGRGYEQYF; CDR3nt: TGTGCCAGCGCCCCCCATGGGGGCCGCGGTTACGAGCAGTACTTC
d_gene: TRBD2; v_gene: TRBV6-4; abundance: few; j_gene: TRBJ2-1; CDR3aa: CASSDTSGGGNEQFF; CDR3nt: TGTGCCAGCAGTGACACTAGCGGGGGCGGTAATGAGCAGTTCTTC
d_gene: TRBD2; v_gene: TRBV4-1; abundance: NA; j_gene: TRBJ2-1; CDR3aa: CASSTGGSGGYNEQFF; CDR3nt: TGCGCCAGCAGCACAGGCGGTAGCGGGGGATACAATGAGCAGTTCTTC
d_gene: TRBD1; v_gene: TRBV11-3; abundance: NA; j_gene: TRBJ1-1; CDR3aa: CASSPRAGGVNTEAFF; CDR3nt: TGTGCCAGCAGCCCCAGGGCAGGGGGCGTGAACACTGAAGCTTTCTTT
d_gene: NA; v_gene: TRBV7-7; abundance: once; j_gene: TRBJ2-2; CDR3aa: CASSSGSDTGELFF; CDR3nt: TGTGCTAGCAGCTCTGGGAGCGACACCGGGGAGCTGTTTTTT
d_gene: NA; v_gene: TRBV12-5; abundance: NA; j_gene: TRBJ2-5; CDR3aa: CASGLGSGWGETQYF; CDR3nt: TGTGCTAGTGGTTTGGGATCAGGGTGGGGGGAGACCCAGTACTTC
d_gene: NA; v_gene: TRBV6-5; abundance: NA; j_gene: TRBJ1-4; CDR3aa: CASSYSKGGKLFF; CDR3nt: TGTGCCAGCAGTTACTCAAAAGGGGGAAAACTGTTTTTT
d_gene: NA; v_gene: TRBV7-2; abundance: NA; j_gene: TRBJ2-3; CDR3aa: CASTLKGYTDTQYF; CDR3nt: TGTGCCAGCACGTTGAAAGGATACACAGATACGCAGTATTTT
d_gene: NA; v_gene: TRBV4-3; abundance: once; j_gene: TRBJ2-1; CDR3aa: CASSMTAGNEQFF; CDR3nt: TGCGCCAGCAGCATGACAGCCGGCAATGAGCAGTTCTTC
d_gene: NA; v_gene: TRBV27; abundance: NA; j_gene: TRBJ2-3; CDR3aa: CASLGSGTPTDTQYF; CDR3nt: TGTGCCAGCCTAGGGTCAGGGACACCCACAGATACGCAGTATTTT
d_gene: NA; v_gene: TRBV7-9; abundance: NA; j_gene: TRBJ2-2; CDR3aa: CASNGGPGPNTGELFF; CDR3nt: TGTGCCAGCAATGGTGGGCCAGGTCCGAACACCGGGGAGCTGTTTTTT
d_gene: NA; v_gene: TRBV5-4; abundance: NA; j_gene: TRBJ1-2; CDR3aa: CASINSGAYTF; CDR3nt: TGTGCCAGCATCAACTCGGGGGCCTACACCTTC
d_gene: TRBD1; v_gene: TRBV2; abundance: NA; j_gene: TRBJ1-1; CDR3aa: CASSRQGIWNTEAFF; CDR3nt: TGCGCCAGCAGTAGACAGGGCATCTGGAACACTGAAGCTTTCTTT
d_gene: NA; v_gene: TRBV7-2; abundance: NA; j_gene: TRBJ2-3; CDR3aa: CASSPPKSKGDTQYF; CDR3nt: TGTGCCAGCAGCCCGCCGAAATCTAAGGGTGATACGCAGTATTTT
d_gene: NA; v_gene: TRBV5-6; abundance: NA; j_gene: TRBJ1-2; CDR3aa: CASSLPGGNGYTF; CDR3nt: TGTGCCAGCAGCTTACCCGGGGGAAATGGCTACACCTTC
d_gene: NA; v_gene: TRBV7-8; abundance: NA; j_gene: TRBJ1-4; CDR3aa: CASQGPQGQKLFF; CDR3nt: TGTGCCTCCCAAGGACCCCAGGGCCAAAAACTGTTTTTT
d_gene: TRBD1; v_gene: TRBV5-1; abundance: NA; j_gene: TRBJ1-2; CDR3aa: CASSPGQGATYGYTF; CDR3nt: TGCGCCAGCAGCCCGGGACAGGGGGCTACCTATGGCTACACCTTC
d_gene: TRBD2; v_gene: TRBV4-1; abundance: NA; j_gene: TRBJ2-3; CDR3aa: CASSQVGTSGVADTQYF; CDR3nt: TGCGCCAGCAGCCAAGTGGGAACTAGCGGGGTTGCAGATACGCAGTATTTT
d_gene: NA; v_gene: TRBV4-1; abundance: NA; j_gene: TRBJ2-1; CDR3aa: CASSQAGGAPSNEQFF; CDR3nt: TGCGCCAGCAGCCAAGCAGGCGGGGCTCCCTCCAATGAGCAGTTCTTC
d_gene: TRBD1; v_gene: TRBV11-3; abundance: NA; j_gene: TRBJ1-2; CDR3aa: CASSASKGGQGGSVAF; CDR3nt: TGTGCCAGCAGCGCCTCTAAGGGGGGACAGGGAGGTTCCGTGGCCTTC
d_gene: TRBD1; v_gene: TRBV4-3; abundance: NA; j_gene: TRBJ2-7; CDR3aa: CASSPGQGAGYEQYF; CDR3nt: TGCGCCAGCAGCCCAGGACAGGGGGCTGGCTACGAGCAGTACTTC
d_gene: TRBD1; v_gene: TRBV27; abundance: NA; j_gene: TRBJ1-4; CDR3aa: CASSPTGPNEKLFF; CDR3nt: TGTGCCAGCAGCCCGACAGGGCCTAATGAAAAACTGTTTTTT
d_gene: NA; v_gene: TRBV6-1; abundance: once; j_gene: TRBJ2-1; CDR3aa: CASSFSDEQFF; CDR3nt: TGTGCCAGCAGTTTCTCTGATGAGCAGTTCTTC
d_gene: NA; v_gene: TRBV6-1; abundance: NA; j_gene: TRBJ2-7; CDR3aa: CASSESGTDSYEQYF; CDR3nt: TGTGCCAGCAGTGAATCCGGGACGGACTCCTACGAGCAGTACTTC
d_gene: NA; v_gene: TRBV12-5; abundance: NA; j_gene: TRBJ2-7; CDR3aa: CASGLPPDYEQYF; CDR3nt: TGTGCTAGTGGTCTCCCCCCTGACTACGAGCAGTACTTC
d_gene: TRBD2; v_gene: TRBV6-5; abundance: NA; j_gene: TRBJ2-3; CDR3aa: CASSLAGETNTQYF; CDR3nt: TGTGCCAGCAGCCTAGCGGGGGAAACAAATACGCAGTATTTT
d_gene: TRBD1; v_gene: TRBV30; abundance: NA; j_gene: TRBJ1-6; CDR3aa: CAWSHGQGNSPLHF; CDR3nt: TGTGCCTGGAGTCACGGACAGGGCAATTCACCCCTCCACTTT
d_gene: TRBD2; v_gene: TRBV7-9; abundance: NA; j_gene: TRBJ2-5; CDR3aa: CASSSVLAGEGETQYF; CDR3nt: TGTGCCAGCAGCTCCGTCCTAGCGGGGGAGGGAGAGACCCAGTACTTC
d_gene: TRBD1; v_gene: TRBV11-2; abundance: NA; j_gene: TRBJ2-5; CDR3aa: CASSLGGTGVEAQYF; CDR3nt: TGTGCCAGCAGCTTAGGCGGGACAGGCGTTGAGGCCCAGTACTTC
d_gene: TRBD2; v_gene: TRBV30; abundance: NA; j_gene: TRBJ2-1; CDR3aa: CAWMGLAGGESYNEQFF; CDR3nt: TGTGCCTGGATGGGACTAGCGGGGGGGGAATCCTACAATGAGCAGTTCTTC
d_gene: TRBD1; v_gene: TRBV4-3; abundance: NA; j_gene: TRBJ1-5; CDR3aa: CASSQSDRGNQPQHF; CDR3nt: TGCGCCAGCAGCCAATCGGACAGGGGCAATCAGCCCCAGCATTTT
d_gene: TRBD1; v_gene: TRBV6-5; abundance: NA; j_gene: TRBJ1-2; CDR3aa: CASSKTTGDSFDYTF; CDR3nt: TGTGCCAGCAGTAAAACGACAGGGGATTCTTTTGACTACACCTTC
d_gene: TRBD1; v_gene: TRBV4-2; abundance: NA; j_gene: TRBJ1-1; CDR3aa: CASSHLTGQKDTEAFF; CDR3nt: TGTGCCAGCAGCCATCTAACGGGACAGAAGGACACTGAAGCTTTCTTT
d_gene: TRBD2; v_gene: TRBV27; abundance: NA; j_gene: TRBJ2-3; CDR3aa: CASSPTTSGVGTGTQYF; CDR3nt: TGTGCCAGCAGTCCAACGACTAGCGGGGTGGGGACCGGTACGCAGTATTTT
d_gene: NA; v_gene: TRBV13; abundance: NA; j_gene: TRBJ2-3; CDR3aa: CASSSQLNTQYF; CDR3nt: TGTGCCAGCAGCTCCCAGCTAAATACGCAGTATTTT
d_gene: NA; v_gene: TRBV11-2; abundance: NA; j_gene: TRBJ1-3; CDR3aa: CASSLDYWTALAGNTIYF; CDR3nt: TGTGCCAGCAGCTTAGATTACTGGACAGCCTTGGCCGGAAACACCATATATTTT
d_gene: NA; v_gene: TRBV30; abundance: NA; j_gene: TRBJ1-1; CDR3aa: CAWSPDMNTEAFF; CDR3nt: TGTGCCTGGAGCCCCGACATGAACACTGAAGCTTTCTTT